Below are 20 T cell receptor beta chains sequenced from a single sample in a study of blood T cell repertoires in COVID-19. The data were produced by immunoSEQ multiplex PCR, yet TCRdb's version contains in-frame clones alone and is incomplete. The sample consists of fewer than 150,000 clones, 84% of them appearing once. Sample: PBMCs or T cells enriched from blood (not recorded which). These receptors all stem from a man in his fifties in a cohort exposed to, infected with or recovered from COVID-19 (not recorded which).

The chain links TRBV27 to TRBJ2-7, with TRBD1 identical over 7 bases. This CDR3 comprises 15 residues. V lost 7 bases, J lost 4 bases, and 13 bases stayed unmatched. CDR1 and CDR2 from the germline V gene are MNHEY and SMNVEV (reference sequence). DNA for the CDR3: TGTGCCAGCAAAGCGTATCTAGGGGGCAGTTACGAGCAGTACTTC. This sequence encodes CASKAYLGGSYEQYF.

The CDR3 coding sequence is TGTGCCAGCAGCGTATGGGGGGAAGAGACCCAGTACTTC. Amino acids: CASSVWGEETQYF. This chain links TRBV9 with TRBJ2-5; possible D gene TRBD2, 6 bases. Germline assignment: CDR1 SGDLS and CDR2 YYNGEE. Trimming shortened V by 1 base and J by 3 bases, and 7 bases separated the two germline ends. The CDR3 totals 13 residues.

CDR3: CASSYRSTGELFF. DNA of the CDR3: TGTGCCAGCAGTTACCGGTCTACCGGGGAGCTGTTTTTT. The chain employs TRBV12-3 or TRBV12-4 and TRBJ2-2; no reliable D call. Trimming pared 4 bases from V and 5 bases from J, leaving 8 bases between. This CDR3 has 13 residues.

CDR3 DNA sequence: TGCGCCAGCAGCAGAGGGGGCGGGGCAAACAATGAGCAGTTCTTC. Encoded protein: CASSRGGGANNEQFF. The chain couples TRBV4-3 to TRBJ2-1, with D possibly matching TRBD1 (7 bases). V was cut by 5 bases and J by 5 bases, with 16 bases left in between. Germline CDR1 LGHNA, CDR2 YSLEER. The CDR3 consists of 15 residues.

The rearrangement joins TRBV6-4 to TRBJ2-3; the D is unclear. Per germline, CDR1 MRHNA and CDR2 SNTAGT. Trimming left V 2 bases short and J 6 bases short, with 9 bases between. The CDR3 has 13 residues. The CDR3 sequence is CASSDTSRDTQYF. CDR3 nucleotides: TGTGCCAGCAGTGACACGAGTCGGGATACGCAGTATTTT.

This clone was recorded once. In DNA form, the CDR3 reads TGTGCCAGCATCCCGGGGACTAGCGGGAAGGGGGAGACCCAGTACTTC. Protein sequence: CASIPGTSGKGETQYF. This chain joins TRBV3-1 (or the pseudogene TRBV3-2) and TRBJ2-5, with 13 nucleotides matching TRBD2. Trimming took 7 bases from V and 5 from J; bases not matched to a gene: 10. Looked up from germline, CDR1 is LGHDT and CDR2 is YNNKEL (reference sequence). This CDR3 spans 16 amino acids.

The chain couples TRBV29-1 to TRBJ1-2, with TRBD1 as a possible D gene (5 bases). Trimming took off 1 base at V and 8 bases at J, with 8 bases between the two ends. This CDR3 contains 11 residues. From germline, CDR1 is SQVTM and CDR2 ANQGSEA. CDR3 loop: CSVEAREGYTF. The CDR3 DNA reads TGCAGCGTTGAAGCCAGGGAAGGCTACACCTTC. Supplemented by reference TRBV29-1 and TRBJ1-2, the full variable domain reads SAVISQKPSRDICQRGTSLTIQCQVDSQVTMMFWYRQQPGQSLTLIATANQGSEATYESGFVIDKFPISRPNLTFSTLTVSNMSPEDSSIYLCSVEAREGYTFGSGTRLTVV.

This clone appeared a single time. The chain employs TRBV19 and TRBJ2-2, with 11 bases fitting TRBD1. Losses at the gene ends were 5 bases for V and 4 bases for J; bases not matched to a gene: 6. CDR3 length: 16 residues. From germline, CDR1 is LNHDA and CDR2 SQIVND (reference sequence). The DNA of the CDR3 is TGTGCCAGTAGTGCTAGGACAGGGGGCGGCACCGGGGAGCTGTTTTTT. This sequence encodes CASSARTGGGTGELFF.

CDR3 region: CASSLKGASYTDTQYF. CDR3 bases: TGTGCCAGCAGTCTCAAGGGAGCATCATACACAGATACGCAGTATTTT. V gene TRBV2 combines with J gene TRBJ2-3, with D tentatively TRBD2 (5 bases). CDR1 is SNHLY, CDR2 FYNNEI, per germline. The ends were cut back, 5 bases at V and 2 bases at J, with 17 bases in the middle. This CDR3 has 16 residues.

CDR3 DNA sequence: TGTGCCAGCTCACCACGCGACAGTCGTTCTGGAAACACCATATATTTT. This sequence encodes CASSPRDSRSGNTIYF. This rearrangement joins TRBV18 to TRBJ1-3; a possible D gene is TRBD1 (5 bases). The germline gives CDR1 KGHSH, CDR2 LQKENI. V was shortened by 1 base and J by 1 base, with 11 bases between the two germline ends. The CDR3 is 16 residues long.

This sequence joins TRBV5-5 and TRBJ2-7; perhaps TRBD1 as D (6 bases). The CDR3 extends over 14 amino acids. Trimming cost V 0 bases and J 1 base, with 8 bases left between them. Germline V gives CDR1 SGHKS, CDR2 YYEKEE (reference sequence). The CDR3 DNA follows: TGTGCCAGCAGCTTGGCAGGACAGTCCTACGAGCAGTACTTC. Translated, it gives CASSLAGQSYEQYF.

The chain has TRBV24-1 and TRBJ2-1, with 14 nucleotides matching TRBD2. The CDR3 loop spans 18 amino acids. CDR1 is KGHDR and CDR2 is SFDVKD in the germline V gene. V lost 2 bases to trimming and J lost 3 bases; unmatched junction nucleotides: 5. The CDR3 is CATSDSGLAGVLYNEQFF. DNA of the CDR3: TGTGCCACCAGTGATTCGGGACTAGCGGGAGTACTCTACAATGAGCAGTTCTTC.

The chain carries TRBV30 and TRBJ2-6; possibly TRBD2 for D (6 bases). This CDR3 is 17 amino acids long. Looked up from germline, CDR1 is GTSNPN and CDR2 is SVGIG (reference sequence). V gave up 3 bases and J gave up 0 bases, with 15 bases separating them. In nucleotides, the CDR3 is TGTGCCTGGAGAGGGCGGGACGGATACTCTGGGGCCAACGTCCTGACTTTC. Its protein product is CAWRGRDGYSGANVLTF.

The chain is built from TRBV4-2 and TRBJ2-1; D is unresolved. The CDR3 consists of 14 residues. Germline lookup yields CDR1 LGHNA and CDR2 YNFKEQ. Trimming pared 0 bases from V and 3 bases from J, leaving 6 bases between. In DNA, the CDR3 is TGTGCCAGCAGCCAAGAGGAGAGCTACAATGAGCAGTTCTTC. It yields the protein CASSQEESYNEQFF.

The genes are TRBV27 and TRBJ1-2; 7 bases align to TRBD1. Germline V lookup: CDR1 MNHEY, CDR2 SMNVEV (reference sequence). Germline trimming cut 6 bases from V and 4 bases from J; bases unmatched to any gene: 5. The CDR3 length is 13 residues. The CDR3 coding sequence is TGTGCCAGCAGCAGGGGACAGATCTATGGCTACACCTTC. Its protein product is CASSRGQIYGYTF.

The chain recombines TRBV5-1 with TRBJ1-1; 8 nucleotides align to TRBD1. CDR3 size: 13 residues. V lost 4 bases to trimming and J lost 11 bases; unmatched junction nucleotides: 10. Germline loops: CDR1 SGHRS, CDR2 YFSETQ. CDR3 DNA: TGCGCCAGCAGCCTCGGACAGGGTGAGGGTGCTTTCTTT. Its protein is CASSLGQGEGAFF.

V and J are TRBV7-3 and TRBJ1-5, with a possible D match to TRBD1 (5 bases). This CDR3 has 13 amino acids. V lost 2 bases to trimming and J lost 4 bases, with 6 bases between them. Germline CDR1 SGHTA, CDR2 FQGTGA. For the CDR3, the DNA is TGTGCCAGCAGCTTACAGGGAAATCAGCCCCAGCATTTT. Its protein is CASSLQGNQPQHF.

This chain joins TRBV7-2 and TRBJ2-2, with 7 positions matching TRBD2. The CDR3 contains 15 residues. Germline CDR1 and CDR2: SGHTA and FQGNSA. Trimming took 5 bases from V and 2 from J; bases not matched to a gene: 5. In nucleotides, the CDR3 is TGTGCCAGCAGCCCGGGAGGACCCAACACCGGGGAGCTGTTTTTT. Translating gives CASSPGGPNTGELFF.

The CDR3 DNA sequence: TGCAGCCCCGGAGGATCGGGTAGCAATCAGCCCCAGCATTTT. This sequence encodes CSPGGSGSNQPQHF. The chain is built from TRBV29-1 and TRBJ1-5; D call uncertain. The germline gives CDR1 SQVTM, CDR2 ANQGSEA. The CDR3 extends over 14 amino acids. V lost 8 bases and J lost 0, with 14 bases in between.

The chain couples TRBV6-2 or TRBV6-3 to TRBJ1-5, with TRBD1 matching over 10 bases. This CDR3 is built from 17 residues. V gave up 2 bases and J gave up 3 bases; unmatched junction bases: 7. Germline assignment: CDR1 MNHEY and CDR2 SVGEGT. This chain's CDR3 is CASSYRQGAGYNQPQHF. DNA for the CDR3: TGTGCCAGCAGTTACCGACAGGGGGCGGGATACAATCAGCCCCAGCATTTT.